This T cell receptor beta chain is from a study of early T cells in non-severe SARS-CoV-2 infection. Attached unique molecular identifiers marked individual cDNA molecules. MiXCR was run by TCRdb on the 5' RACE reads, yielding one entry per CDR3 protein. The data contain about 60,000 distinct CDR3 sequences, under 15% of them singletons. The J segment lost 2 bases and the V segment lost 6 bases, leaving 1 base of the junction unmatched. CDR1 KGHSH and CDR2 LQKENI come from the germline V gene. The CDR3 is 13 residues long. Sequenced sample: whole blood. The TCR originated in an adult who was a healthcare worker with PCR-confirmed SARS-CoV-2 infection or an uninfected control (not recorded which). J is TRBJ2-7 and V is TRBV18; the match to TRBD1 covers 10 bases. The CDR3 region is CASSGTGAYEQYF. The DNA for the CDR3 is TGTGCCAGCTCCGGGACAGGGGCCTACGAGCAGTACTTC.